These 30 T cell receptor beta chains share one sample of origin, sequenced in a study of immunodeficiency. The study, taken as a whole, reports: Productive entropy and V-J pairing of CD4+ T cells looked alike across patients and controls.

This table comes from immunoSEQ multiplex PCR, and its TCRdb copy is limited to in-frame clones, with some not included. The sample holds about 2,300 clones; approximately 85% are singletons and the top ten take 8% to 9.5%. For these receptors, no antigen is known. The sequenced sample was CD4+ T cells from blood. These receptors came from a girl aged 10 to 17 with POLD1 deficiency.

Regarding this clone: A read error may produce the germline difference seen at one junction end. This sequence joins TRBV19 and TRBJ2-6, with D possibly being TRBD1 (6 bases). CDR3 size: 16 residues. Germline values: CDR1 LNHDA, CDR2 SQIVND (reference sequence). The CDR3 reads CTSSIGGGAGANVLTF. CDR3 DNA sequence: TGTACCAGTAGTATAGGTGGGGGCGCTGGGGCCAACGTCCTGACTTTC. Full variable domain (remainder filled in from reference TRBV19 and TRBJ2-6): DGGITQSPKYLFRKEGQNVTLSCEQNLNHDAMYWYRQDPGQGLRLIYYSQIVNDFQKGDIAEGYSVSREKKESFPLTVTSAQKNPTAFYLCTSSIGGGAGANVLTFGAGSRLTVL.

This rearrangement joins TRBV4-1 to TRBJ2-1, with TRBD2 identical over 14 bases. Trimming took 3 bases from V and 1 from J; bases not matched to a gene: 17. The CDR3 totals 22 residues. Germline V CDR1 and CDR2: MGHRA, YSYEKL. In nucleotides, the CDR3 is TGCGCCAGCAGCCACAAACCGAACGTGACGCGGACTAGCGGGAGGTCCTACAATGAGCAGTTCTTC. Its translation is CASSHKPNVTRTSGRSYNEQFF.

The CDR3 region is CASSQEGIRGANYGYTF. In DNA form, the CDR3 reads TGCGCCAGCAGCCAAGAGGGGATTAGGGGAGCTAACTATGGCTACACCTTC. This chain uses TRBV4-1 with TRBJ1-2, with D possibly matching TRBD1 (5 bases). There are 17 residues in the CDR3. CDR1 MGHRA and CDR2 YSYEKL come from the germline V gene. Between the trimmed V and J ends, which lost 0 bases and 0 bases, there was a span of 14 bases.

This chain connects TRBV27 to TRBJ2-1, with a weak D call TRBD1 (6 bases). Germline V gives CDR1 MNHEY, CDR2 SMNVEV (reference sequence). The CDR3 runs to 13 residues. Trimming removed 6 bases from V and 5 bases from J, with 11 bases in between. CDR3 sequence (DNA): TGTGCCAGCAGAGGACAGACCCACAATGAGCAGTTCTTC. Amino acid sequence: CASRGQTHNEQFF.

This clone was picked up one time. V gene TRBV27 combines with J gene TRBJ2-7; D not certain. Trimming stripped 4 bases from V and 2 bases from J, with 12 bases between. The CDR3 spans 14 residues. Germline V gene lookup returns CDR1 MNHEY and CDR2 SMNVEV (reference sequence). The DNA of the CDR3 is TGTGCCAGCAGTTCCCACAAGCGCCCCTACGAGCAGTACTTC. It translates to CASSSHKRPYEQYF.

The CDR3 spells CASSSGQRGTQYF. CDR3 nucleotide sequence: TGCGCCAGCAGCTCCGGACAAAGGGGGACCCAGTACTTC. The rearrangement joins TRBV5-1 to TRBJ2-5; a weak D match, TRBD1 (5 bases). The CDR3 totals 13 residues. The germline CDR1 and CDR2 sequences are SGHRS and YFSETQ. Trimming pared 3 bases from V and 7 bases from J, leaving 13 bases between.

This clone was seen a handful of times. CDR3: CASSLDRAQEETQYF. The CDR3 DNA is TGTGCCAGCAGCTTAGATAGGGCCCAGGAAGAGACCCAGTACTTC. The chain is built from TRBV7-9 and TRBJ2-5; D is unclear. The CDR3 spans 15 residues. Trimming left V 1 base short and J 3 bases short, with 12 bases between. CDR1 SEHNR and CDR2 FQNEAQ come from the germline V gene (reference sequence).

The J gene is TRBJ2-4, the V gene TRBV7-9; no definite D call. Germline V gene sequence: CDR1 SEHNR, CDR2 FQNEAQ (reference sequence). The length of the CDR3 is 14 residues. V lost 10 bases and J 0 bases, leaving 13 bases between the germline ends. As DNA, the CDR3 is TGTGCCACTTCCTCTGATACAGCCAAAAACATTCAGTACTTC. It yields the protein CATSSDTAKNIQYF. The complete variable domain, with remaining parts taken from reference TRBV7-9 and TRBJ2-4, reads DTGVSQNPRHKITKRGQNVTFRCDPISEHNRLYWYRQTLGQGPEFLTYFQNEAQLEKSRLLSDRFSAERPKGSFSTLEIQRTEQGDSAMYLCATSSDTAKNIQYFGAGTRLSVL.

This clone was counted once. The V and J genes are TRBV6-5 and TRBJ2-3, with 8 positions matching TRBD1. The CDR3 length is 14 residues. Germline values: CDR1 MNHEY, CDR2 SVGAGI. The V segment lost 11 bases and the J segment 3 bases; nucleotides outside the gene matches: 10. In DNA, the CDR3 is TGTGCCGGGTCGGACAGGGATGGTACAGATACGCAGTATTTT. Translated, it gives CAGSDRDGTDTQYF.

CDR3 loop: CSEKTGHTQYF. In nucleotides, the CDR3 is TGCAGCGAGAAGACAGGTCATACGCAGTATTTT. V usage is TRBV29-1 and J usage is TRBJ2-3, with D perhaps matching TRBD1 (6 bases). CDR3 length: 11 amino acids. Germline values: CDR1 SQVTM, CDR2 ANQGSEA. V lost 7 bases to trimming and J lost 7 bases, with 12 bases between them.

For the CDR3, the DNA is TGTGCCAGCAGGAAATCCAATAGGAACACTGAAGCTTTCTTT. This sequence encodes CASRKSNRNTEAFF. The rearrangement links TRBV7-2 to TRBJ1-1; unclear D gene. The length of the CDR3 is 14 residues. The germline gives CDR1 SGHTA, CDR2 FQGNSA. V was trimmed by 6 bases and J by 1 base, leaving 12 bases between them.

The CDR3 protein is CASSPAGVPLLAKNIQYF. The CDR3 DNA sequence: TGCGCCAGCAGCCCAGCGGGAGTCCCCCTACTAGCCAAAAACATTCAGTACTTC. The chain uses TRBV4-1 and TRBJ2-4, with TRBD2 matching over 8 bases. Germline values: CDR1 MGHRA, CDR2 YSYEKL. Trimming removed 4 bases from V and 0 bases from J; junction bases left unmatched: 11. The CDR3 has 18 amino acids.

This chain connects TRBV6-5 to TRBJ2-7; D is ambiguous. The germline gives CDR1 MNHEY, CDR2 SVGAGI. Trimming cost V 6 bases and J 2 bases, with 14 bases left between them. The CDR3 has 14 residues. The CDR3 region has the DNA TGTGCCAGCAGCCTGGCCCGGAAAGCCTACGAGCAGTACTTC. Its translation is CASSLARKAYEQYF.

The gene calls are TRBV4-1 and TRBJ2-7, with unresolved D. V lost 1 base, J lost 7 bases, and 17 bases lay in between. Germline V lookup: CDR1 MGHRA, CDR2 YSYEKL. This CDR3 has 15 residues. Written as DNA, the CDR3 is TGCGCCAGCAGCCAAGTCTTGATAGGGCCGGGTGAGCAGTACTTC. The encoded protein is CASSQVLIGPGEQYF.

The chain is built from TRBV3-1 (or the pseudogene TRBV3-2) and TRBJ2-1, with TRBD1 identical over 7 bases. V was clipped by 6 bases and J by 2 bases; unmatched bases: 7. The CDR3 covers 15 residues. CDR1 is LGHDT, CDR2 YNNKEL, per germline (reference sequence). The DNA of the CDR3 is TGTGCCAGCAGGCGTTCCGGGACAGCCTACAATGAGCAGTTCTTC. Protein sequence: CASRRSGTAYNEQFF.

The chain is built from TRBV5-1 and TRBJ2-1, with D unresolved. The CDR3 is 12 residues long. Trimming left V 0 bases short and J 7 bases short, with 5 bases between. Germline V gives CDR1 SGHRS, CDR2 YFSETQ. The DNA of the CDR3 is TGCGCCAGCAGCTTGGGACCAAATGAGCAGTTCTTC. This translates into CASSLGPNEQFF.

This clone occurred once. The chain uses TRBV5-4 and TRBJ2-7, with 9 bases lining up with TRBD1. Germline loops: CDR1 SGHNT, CDR2 YYREEE (reference sequence). This CDR3 has 15 residues. V was pared by 4 bases and J by 3 bases, with 8 bases of the junction left unmatched. The CDR3 reads CASSHAGTGFYEQYF. CDR3 bases: TGTGCCAGCAGCCATGCCGGGACAGGGTTCTACGAGCAGTACTTC.

This chain uses TRBV18 with TRBJ1-3, with 8 bases fitting TRBD1. Germline CDR1 is KGHSH and CDR2 is LQKENI. V shed 5 bases, J shed 2 bases, and the junction held 5 bases outside the gene matches. The CDR3 extends over 15 amino acids. CDR3 in amino acids: CASSSQGATGNTIYF. The CDR3 DNA follows: TGTGCCAGCTCATCGCAGGGGGCTACTGGAAACACCATATATTTT.

This rearrangement joins TRBV19 to TRBJ2-2; 10 bases match TRBD2. CDR3 length equals 14 residues. J lost 7 bases, V lost 5 bases, and 4 bases had no gene match. Germline values: CDR1 LNHDA, CDR2 SQIVND (reference sequence). CDR3 in amino acids: CASSGGLAIGELFF. The DNA of the CDR3 is TGTGCCAGTAGTGGGGGACTAGCGATCGGGGAGCTGTTTTTT. The full variable domain, in which reference TRBV19 and TRBJ2-2 provide the parts outside the CDR3, is DGGITQSPKYLFRKEGQNVTLSCEQNLNHDAMYWYRQDPGQGLRLIYYSQIVNDFQKGDIAEGYSVSREKKESFPLTVTSAQKNPTAFYLCASSGGLAIGELFFGEGSRLTVL.

This clone appeared once. The rearrangement links TRBV29-1 to TRBJ2-3; D not resolved. V shed 7 bases and J shed 6 bases, with 17 bases lying between them. Germline CDR1 and CDR2: SQVTM and ANQGSEA. The CDR3 is 13 amino acids. CDR3 sequence (DNA): TGCAGCGCCGCGAGCCAGGAATGGGATACGCAGTATTTT. Its protein is CSAASQEWDTQYF.

The rearrangement links TRBV5-1 to TRBJ2-1; 9 positions match TRBD2. Per germline, CDR1 SGHRS and CDR2 YFSETQ. The CDR3 sequence is 14 residues long. The V gene end was trimmed by 5 bases and the J gene end by 9 bases; junction bases not matched to a gene: 9. The CDR3 DNA is TGCGCCAGCAGGAGGCCCAGCGGGAGGTTTGAGCAGTTCTTC. Its protein is CASRRPSGRFEQFF.

This clone was detected only once. In DNA form, the CDR3 reads TGTGCCAGCAGTTACTCAGGGGGGGAAGGCTACACCTTC. This sequence encodes CASSYSGGEGYTF. V and J are TRBV6-5 and TRBJ1-2; possible D gene TRBD1, 6 bases. This CDR3 has 13 amino acids. Trimming took off 0 bases at V and 8 bases at J, with 10 bases between the two ends. Germline CDR1 MNHEY, CDR2 SVGAGI.

J is TRBJ1-3 and V is TRBV2; D remains unclear. Trimming removed 7 bases from V and 0 bases from J, with 10 bases in between. Per germline, CDR1 SNHLY and CDR2 FYNNEI. The CDR3 loop spans 14 amino acids. CDR3 loop: CASKGSASGNTIYF. Here the CDR3 DNA reads TGTGCCAGCAAAGGTTCTGCCTCTGGAAACACCATATATTTT. The variable domain in full, completed from reference TRBV2 and TRBJ1-3, reads EPEVTQTPSHQVTQMGQEVILRCVPISNHLYFYWYRQILGQKVEFLVSFYNNEISEKSEIFDDQFSVERPDGSNFTLKIRSTKLEDSAMYFCASKGSASGNTIYFGEGSWLTVV.

V is TRBV5-6 and J is TRBJ2-5, with D unresolved. The CDR3 length is 11 residues. Per germline, CDR1 SGHDT and CDR2 YYEEEE. Deletions cut 2 bases from V and 6 bases from J, with 5 bases between. The CDR3 DNA reads TGTGCCAGCAGCTTCGAGAAGACCCAGTACTTC. Translation gives CASSFEKTQYF.

V usage is TRBV5-1 and J usage is TRBJ2-5; D might be TRBD1 or TRBD2, each matching 5 bases. The germline V gene encodes CDR1 SGHRS and CDR2 YFSETQ. This CDR3 spans 16 amino acids. With 0 bases removed from V and 1 base from J, the gap between germline ends came to 13 bases. DNA for the CDR3: TGCGCCAGCAGCTTGGCTCCGGGACCGTCCCAAGAGACCCAGTACTTC. Protein sequence: CASSLAPGPSQETQYF. Filled out from reference TRBV5-1 and TRBJ2-5, the complete variable domain reads KAGVTQTPRYLIKTRGQQVTLSCSPISGHRSVSWYQQTPGQGLQFLFEYFSETQRNKGNFPGRFSGRQFSNSRSEMNVSTLELGDSALYLCASSLAPGPSQETQYFGPGTRLLVL.

This clone has only one observation. This chain connects TRBV11-1 to TRBJ2-7; D may be TRBD1 (5 bases). The CDR3 runs to 15 residues. V dropped 1 base and J dropped 3 bases, with 13 bases sitting between them. Germline V CDR1 and CDR2: SGHAT, FQDESV (reference sequence). CDR3 DNA: TGTGCCAGCAGCTTAGTACAGGCTTACTACTACGAGCAGTACTTC. Translated: CASSLVQAYYYEQYF. Together with reference TRBV11-1 and TRBJ2-7, the CDR3 gives the full variable domain: EAEVAQSPRYKITEKSQAVAFWCDPISGHATLYWYRQILGQGPELLVQFQDESVVDDSQLPKDRFSAERLKGVDSTLKIQPAELGDSAMYLCASSLVQAYYYEQYFGPGTRLTVT.

The CDR3 sequence: CASSFTRYNEQFF. CDR3 nucleotide sequence: TGTGCCAGCAGTTTCACTCGCTACAATGAGCAGTTCTTC. The chain uses TRBV6-2 or TRBV6-3 and TRBJ2-1; the D is unclear. Between the trimmed V and J ends, which lost 4 bases and 3 bases, there was a span of 7 bases. The CDR3 totals 13 residues. CDR1 is MNHEY, CDR2 SVGEGT, per germline.

This CDR3 reads CASSWTSGNTGELFF. The CDR3 coding sequence is TGCGCCAGCAGCTGGACTAGCGGGAACACCGGGGAGCTGTTTTTT. The chain uses TRBV5-1 and TRBJ2-2; 10 bases line up with TRBD2. V shed 3 bases and J 1 base; nucleotides not matched to a gene: 0. Germline values: CDR1 SGHRS, CDR2 YFSETQ. This CDR3 comprises 15 residues.

The table lists this clone with a count of one. The V gene is TRBV28, the J gene TRBJ1-5; D not resolved. The CDR3 extends over 14 amino acids. Trimming removed 0 bases at V and 0 bases at J, with 3 bases between. The germline V gene encodes CDR1 MDHEN and CDR2 SYDVKM. CDR3 nucleotides: TGTGCCAGCAGTTTATGGGGTAGCAATCAGCCCCAGCATTTT. It translates to CASSLWGSNQPQHF. Filled out from reference TRBV28 and TRBJ1-5, the complete variable domain reads DVKVTQSSRYLVKRTGEKVFLECVQDMDHENMFWYRQDPGLGLRLIYFSYDVKMKEKGDIPEGYSVSREKKERFSLILESASTNQTSMYLCASSLWGSNQPQHFGDGTRLSIL.

The chain combines TRBV3-1 (or the pseudogene TRBV3-2) with TRBJ2-1; D gene ambiguous. Germline CDR1 reads LGHDT; CDR2 reads YNNKEL (reference sequence). Trimming cost V 4 bases and J 0 bases, with 7 bases left between them. The CDR3 is made up of 14 amino acids. DNA for the CDR3: TGTGCCAGCAGCCCCGGGTTCTCCTACAATGAGCAGTTCTTC. Amino acid sequence: CASSPGFSYNEQFF.